These 24 T cell receptor beta chains came from one sample sequenced in a study of T cells in Graves' hyperthyroidism and ophthalmopathy. TCR beta CDR3 regions were amplified from RNA. First-round RT-PCR of the TCR CDR3 relied on the HTBI primer set. TCRdb fed the multiplex PCR reads into MiXCR, producing one record per CDR3 protein. The table includes under 500,000 distinct CDR3 sequences, about an eighth detected once. The specimen was blood. The receptors come from a man aged 45-65 years with Graves' ophthalmopathy.

This clonotype was counted many times. J is TRBJ2-3 and V is TRBV20-1, with 11 nucleotides matching TRBD2. The CDR3 runs to 17 residues. The germline V gene has CDR1 DFQATT and CDR2 SNEGSKA (reference sequence). V gave up 6 bases and J gave up 4 bases; unmatched junction bases: 15. The CDR3 DNA is TGCAGTGCCACACTCCCGATTAGCGGGAGGGCCGCAGATACGCAGTATTTT. It yields the protein CSATLPISGRAADTQYF.

DNA of the CDR3: TGCGCCAGCAGTGGAGGGACGGAGAACACCGGGGAGCTGTTTTTT. The encoded protein is CASSGGTENTGELFF. The genes are TRBV10-1 and TRBJ2-2; D is possibly TRBD1 or TRBD2 (5 bases each). The CDR3 contains 15 residues. Looked up from germline, CDR1 is WNHNN and CDR2 is SYGVQD (reference sequence). The V gene lost 4 bases and the J gene lost 1 base, with 10 bases spanning the gap.

The chain couples TRBV24-1 to TRBJ2-1, with D possibly being TRBD2 (7 bases). Germline CDR1 is KGHDR and CDR2 is SFDVKD. The CDR3 sequence is 13 residues long. Trimming took off 3 bases at V and 10 bases at J, with 12 bases between the two ends. In DNA, the CDR3 is TGTGCCACCAGTGATGGGGGGGGCTACGAGCAGTTCTTC. Encoded protein: CATSDGGGYEQFF.

In its sample, this clonotype was seen many times. This chain links TRBV3-1 with TRBJ2-5; D is uncertain. V lost 0 bases and J 2 bases, leaving 13 bases between the germline ends. Per the germline V gene, CDR1 is LGHDT and CDR2 is YNNKEL (reference sequence). The CDR3 runs to 16 residues. The CDR3 loop reads CASSQDPAALQETQYF. CDR3 bases: TGTGCCAGCAGCCAAGATCCCGCCGCTCTACAAGAGACCCAGTACTTC.

The table lists this clonotype with many counts. J is TRBJ2-1 and V is TRBV3-1; 10 bases fit TRBD1. V lost 5 bases to trimming and J lost 8 bases; unmatched junction nucleotides: 12. Germline V gene lookup returns CDR1 LGHDT and CDR2 YNNKEL (reference sequence). This CDR3 contains 16 residues. In DNA, the CDR3 is TGTGCCAGCAGCTACTCTTCGGGACAGGGGAGCTATGAGCAGTTCTTC. Encoded protein: CASSYSSGQGSYEQFF.

The rearrangement joins TRBV6-6 to TRBJ2-1, with 11 bases aligning to TRBD2. After removal of 2 bases from V and 8 bases from J, the junction contained 14 bases not matched to a gene. This CDR3 spans 18 amino acids. Germline CDR1 reads MNHNY; CDR2 reads SVGAGI (reference sequence). The CDR3 DNA reads as TGTGCCAGCAGTTACGGTGTCGGCTTTGGGACTAGCGGATATGAGCAGTTCTTC. Protein product: CASSYGVGFGTSGYEQFF.

The V and J genes are TRBV6-1 and TRBJ2-1; D perhaps matches TRBD2 (6 bases). Germline V gene sequence: CDR1 MNHNS, CDR2 SASEGT. V was trimmed by 2 bases and J by 3 bases, leaving 14 bases between them. The CDR3 sequence is 16 residues long. This CDR3 is CASSEREASVYNEQFF. DNA for the CDR3: TGTGCCAGCAGTGAAAGGGAAGCTAGCGTCTACAATGAGCAGTTCTTC.

The chain recombines TRBV19 with TRBJ1-3; no reliable D call. V dropped 4 bases and J dropped 0 bases, with 10 bases sitting between them. CDR3 size: 15 residues. Germline lookup yields CDR1 LNHDA and CDR2 SQIVND (reference sequence). The CDR3 DNA is TGTGCCAGTAGTACGTCACCGAGCTCTGGAAACACCATATATTTT. It specifies CASSTSPSSGNTIYF.

This clonotype has at least ten counts. The chain combines TRBV6-1 with TRBJ2-2; 9 nucleotides match TRBD1. CDR1 is MNHNS, CDR2 SASEGT, per germline. V gave up 6 bases and J gave up 7 bases; unmatched junction bases: 6. CDR3 size: 14 residues. Written as DNA, the CDR3 is TGTGCCAGCAGGCCGGGACAGGGAAGCGGGGAGCTGTTTTTT. Residues: CASRPGQGSGELFF.

The chain joins TRBV6-1 to TRBJ2-3; TRBD2 matches 14 bases. Germline V gives CDR1 MNHNS, CDR2 SASEGT. V lost 6 bases to trimming and J lost 3 bases; unmatched junction nucleotides: 8. This CDR3 spans 17 amino acids. The CDR3 is CASRAGLAGVGTDTQYF. The CDR3 region has the DNA TGTGCCAGCAGGGCGGGACTAGCGGGAGTAGGAACAGATACGCAGTATTTT.

This clonotype turned up a few times. V usage is TRBV7-3 and J usage is TRBJ2-7; 12 bases fit TRBD2. The ends lost 2 bases at V and 2 bases at J; junction bases unmatched: 19. In germline, CDR1 is SGHTA, CDR2 FQGTGA. The CDR3 totals 21 residues. This chain's CDR3 is CASSLYFPGLAGEAPPYEQYF. In DNA form, the CDR3 reads TGTGCCAGCAGCTTATACTTTCCGGGACTAGCGGGCGAAGCCCCCCCCTACGAGCAGTACTTC.

This clonotype was counted at least ten times. This chain connects TRBV15 to TRBJ2-7, with D perhaps TRBD2 (5 bases). CDR3 length equals 13 residues. Trimming removed 0 bases at V and 4 bases at J, with 7 bases between. Per germline, CDR1 LNHNV and CDR2 YYDKDF (reference sequence). Here the CDR3 reads CATSRDRGYEQYF. CDR3 nucleotides: TGTGCCACCAGCAGAGATCGCGGGTACGAGCAGTACTTC.

This clonotype was seen at least ten times. Here the CDR3 reads CSARDQGRGYEQYF. CDR3 DNA: TGCAGTGCTAGAGATCAGGGCAGGGGCTACGAGCAGTACTTC. The genes are TRBV20-1 and TRBJ2-7; D is possibly TRBD1 (6 bases). This CDR3 has 14 residues. Deletions cut 0 bases from V and 3 bases from J, with 12 bases between. Germline lookup yields CDR1 DFQATT and CDR2 SNEGSKA (reference sequence).

This clonotype was counted at least ten times. CDR3 sequence reads: CASTGQGDGAFF. CDR3 nucleotides: TGTGCCAGTACCGGACAGGGGGACGGGGCTTTCTTT. V is TRBV28 and J is TRBJ1-1; 10 nucleotides line up with TRBD1. CDR1 and CDR2 from the germline V gene are MDHEN and SYDVKM. This CDR3 has 12 amino acids. The ends lost 9 bases at V and 11 bases at J; junction bases unmatched: 9.

This clonotype was observed at least ten times. The rearrangement uses TRBV12-3 or TRBV12-4 and TRBJ2-7, with D unresolved. Between the trimmed V and J ends, which lost 6 bases and 6 bases, there was a span of 15 bases. This CDR3 has 13 amino acids. CDR3 loop: CASRSGTLLEQYF. CDR3 DNA: TGTGCCAGCAGATCAGGTACCCTTCTCGAGCAGTACTTC.

In this sample, this clonotype turned up a few times. V gene TRBV7-2 combines with J gene TRBJ2-3, with D unresolved. The CDR3 is 13 residues long. Germline V gene data show CDR1 as SGHTA and CDR2 as FQGNSA. Trimming stripped 2 bases from V and 2 bases from J, with 5 bases between. The CDR3 DNA is TGTGCCAGCAGCTTAAAACCCACAGATACGCAGTATTTT. The encoded protein is CASSLKPTDTQYF. The entire variable domain, with the rest obtained from reference TRBV7-2 and TRBJ2-3, is as follows: GAGVSQSPSNKVTEKGKDVELRCDPISGHTALYWYRQSLGQGLEFLIYFQGNSAPDKSGLPSDRFSAERTGGSVSTLTIQRTQQEDSAVYLCASSLKPTDTQYFGPGTRLTVL.

The table lists this clonotype with many counts. CDR3 sequence reads: CASSFGGAGYGYTF. The CDR3 DNA reads TGTGCCAGCAGTTTCGGGGGGGCTGGCTATGGCTACACCTTC. The chain links TRBV27 to TRBJ1-2, with D tentatively TRBD1 (6 bases). Trimming left V 3 bases short and J 4 bases short, with 12 bases between. Per germline, CDR1 MNHEY and CDR2 SMNVEV (reference sequence). The CDR3 length is 14 residues.

The sample holds a few counts of this clonotype. The chain is built from TRBV20-1 and TRBJ1-2; 9 positions agree with TRBD1. The ends lost 1 base at V and 7 bases at J; junction bases unmatched: 4. This CDR3 comprises 13 residues. The germline gives CDR1 DFQATT, CDR2 SNEGSKA (reference sequence). CDR3 sequence reads: CSARGTGGSGYTF. CDR3 in DNA: TGCAGTGCTAGAGGTACAGGGGGCTCTGGCTACACCTTC.

This chain links TRBV28 with TRBJ2-7; D call uncertain. This CDR3 is built from 17 residues. Trimming shortened V by 9 bases and J by 4 bases, and 28 bases separated the two germline ends. Germline-derived CDR1 and CDR2 are MDHEN and SYDVKM. The CDR3, as DNA: TGTGCCAGTAGCACACAGACCGGCCCCCGACAACCTTACGAGCAGTACTTC. Translated, it gives CASSTQTGPRQPYEQYF.

This clonotype was observed at least ten times. This chain uses TRBV7-8 with TRBJ2-1; tentatively, D is TRBD1 (7 bases). Germline values: CDR1 SGHVS, CDR2 FQNEAQ. The CDR3 totals 17 residues. V gave up 1 base and J gave up 0 bases, with 13 bases separating them. CDR3 residues: CASSLGSGGSSYNEQFF. The CDR3 nucleotides are TGTGCCAGCAGCTTAGGGTCAGGGGGGAGCTCCTACAATGAGCAGTTCTTC.

This clonotype has ten or more counts. The chain is built from TRBV5-1 and TRBJ2-4; D ambiguous. The CDR3 is 11 amino acids. Germline V gene lookup returns CDR1 SGHRS and CDR2 YFSETQ. V shed 7 bases and J shed 7 bases, with 9 bases lying between them. CDR3 sequence: CASSYGNIQYF. The CDR3 DNA reads TGCGCCAGCTCTTATGGGAACATTCAGTACTTC.

This clonotype was recorded many times. The CDR3 DNA reads TGTGCCAGCAGTGCGGGACAGACAAGCTCCTACGAGCAGTACTTC. Residues: CASSAGQTSSYEQYF. The genes are TRBV2 and TRBJ2-7; 7 bases are a match to TRBD1. This CDR3 has 15 residues. Germline values: CDR1 SNHLY, CDR2 FYNNEI. After removal of 4 bases from V and 0 bases from J, the junction contained 6 bases not matched to a gene.

This clonotype has only a few counts. The V and J genes are TRBV27 and TRBJ1-2; 7 bases line up with TRBD1. Trimming at V came to 7 bases and at J to 8 bases, leaving 10 bases not matched to a gene. The CDR3 sequence is 13 residues long. Germline lookup yields CDR1 MNHEY and CDR2 SMNVEV (reference sequence). The CDR3 reads CASKSRGRRGYTF. The CDR3 DNA reads TGTGCCAGCAAATCGAGGGGGCGCCGAGGCTACACCTTC.

This clonotype was counted ten times or more. The chain links TRBV12-3 or TRBV12-4 to TRBJ2-7; possibly TRBD1 for D (6 bases). The CDR3 runs to 13 residues. V lost 6 bases and J lost 2, with 11 bases in between. CDR3 nucleotide sequence: TGTGCCAGCAGGCCCCAGGGGCCCTACGAGCAGTACTTC. Translated, it gives CASRPQGPYEQYF.